These T cell receptor beta chains were read from a single sample in a study of blood T cell repertoires in COVID-19. Data came from immunoSEQ multiplex PCR; TCRdb stores just in-frame clones and leaves some out. The table includes 250,000 to 300,000 clones, about 89% detected once. Sequenced sample: peripheral blood. The receptor set was obtained from a man in his forties with acute or convalescent COVID-19. Each CDR3 is given with its conserved first and last residue. D genes are given only for firm matches. For some rows the clone size is stated as once, few or many, or as a class when expanded; others skip it.

clone_size j_call d_call v_call cdr3_aa cdr3_nt
- TRBJ1-5 TRBD1 TRBV6-5 CASTTSTGASQPQHF TGTGCCAGCACCACCTCGACAGGGGCTAGTCAGCCCCAGCATTTT
- TRBJ1-2 TRBD1 TRBV5-1 CASRLQGGYGYTF TGCGCCAGCAGACTACAGGGGGGGTATGGCTACACCTTC
- TRBJ1-3 - TRBV3-1/TRBV3-2 CASSLTTSGGFSGNTIYF TGTGCCAGCAGCCTAACTACATCGGGAGGCTTCTCTGGAAACACCATATATTTT
- TRBJ2-2 - TRBV27 CASSPLSPSYGELFF TGTGCCAGCAGCCCTTTGTCTCCGTCCTACGGGGAGCTGTTTTTT
- TRBJ2-1 TRBD2 TRBV7-9 CASNNHTSVNEQFF TGTGCCAGCAACAACCACACTAGCGTCAATGAGCAGTTCTTC
- TRBJ1-2 TRBD1 TRBV25-1 CASSEGGQEIFYGYTF TGTGCCAGCAGTGAGGGGGGACAGGAGATTTTCTATGGCTACACCTTC
once TRBJ2-3 TRBD2 TRBV18 CASSPRRLAGLMDTQYF TGTGCCAGCTCACCGAGACGTTTAGCGGGGCTAATGGATACGCAGTATTTT
- TRBJ2-1 TRBD2 TRBV28 CASSTPEAGGVYNEQFF TGTGCCAGCTCGACCCCCGAAGCGGGGGGGGTCTACAATGAGCAGTTCTTC
few TRBJ1-5 - TRBV12-3/TRBV12-4 CASSPGENQPQHF TGTGCCAGCAGTCCAGGGGAAAATCAGCCCCAGCATTTT
- TRBJ1-5 TRBD1 TRBV19 CASSMRDRYSNQPQHF TGTGCCAGTAGTATGAGGGACAGGTATAGCAATCAGCCCCAGCATTTT
- TRBJ2-1 - TRBV2 CASSRQARPYNEQFF TGTGCCAGCAGTCGACAGGCTCGACCCTACAATGAGCAGTTCTTC
- TRBJ2-3 TRBD1 TRBV11-1 CASRLGQGGGTDTQYF TGTGCCAGCAGATTGGGACAGGGAGGAGGCACAGATACGCAGTATTTT
- TRBJ2-2 - TRBV18 CASSPQSAGELFF TGTGCCAGCTCACCACAGTCGGCCGGGGAGCTGTTTTTT
- TRBJ2-7 - TRBV5-4 CASSYRDNPYEQYF TGTGCCAGCAGCTACCGGGACAATCCCTACGAGCAGTACTTC
- TRBJ2-3 - TRBV7-2 CASSLRGNPGDTQYF TGTGCCAGCAGCTTACGGGGGAACCCTGGAGATACGCAGTATTTT
- TRBJ2-7 - TRBV2 CASRGTRARVQYF TGTGCCAGCAGAGGGACACGGGCTAGGGTGCAGTACTTC
- TRBJ2-3 - TRBV11-3 CASSLASADGNTQYF TGTGCCAGCAGCTTAGCTTCGGCCGACGGGAATACGCAGTATTTT
- TRBJ2-5 - TRBV5-6 CASSLSETQYF TGTGCCAGCAGCTTGTCGGAGACCCAGTACTTC
- TRBJ2-3 - TRBV6-4 CASSDSKGLAQYF TGTGCCAGCAGTGACTCCAAGGGACTGGCGCAGTATTTT
- TRBJ2-7 - TRBV27 CASSSWTGPYEQYF TGTGCCAGCAGTTCGTGGACTGGACCCTACGAGCAGTACTTC
- TRBJ1-1 - TRBV7-8 CASSLAEGMNTEAFF TGTGCCAGCAGCTTAGCGGAGGGGATGAACACTGAAGCTTTCTTT
- TRBJ2-1 TRBD2 TRBV5-1 CASSFSGEANEQFF TGCGCCAGCAGCTTTAGCGGGGAGGCCAATGAGCAGTTCTTC
- TRBJ1-5 TRBD1 TRBV6-5 CAVLPTGSPNQPQHF TGTGCCGTACTACCGACAGGGTCACCTAATCAGCCCCAGCATTTT
once TRBJ1-5 - TRBV5-8 CASSLWGGLADQPQHF TGTGCCAGCAGCTTGTGGGGAGGACTAGCTGATCAGCCCCAGCATTTT
- TRBJ1-5 - TRBV12-3/TRBV12-4 CASNRGLGQPQHF TGTGCCAGCAACCGGGGACTAGGTCAGCCCCAGCATTTT
- TRBJ1-5 TRBD1 TRBV11-3 CASNGQGEGCNQPQHF TGTGCCAGCAACGGACAGGGTGAGGGGTGCAATCAGCCCCAGCATTTT
- TRBJ1-1 TRBD1 TRBV2 CASSGRGGAFTEAFF TGTGCCAGCAGTGGTAGAGGGGGCGCGTTCACTGAAGCTTTCTTT
- TRBJ2-7 - TRBV12-3/TRBV12-4 CASSLGATYEQYF TGTGCCAGCAGTTTAGGGGCAACCTACGAGCAGTACTTC
- TRBJ2-7 - TRBV14 CASSQERGGEQYF TGTGCCAGCAGCCAAGAACGGGGAGGAGAGCAGTACTTC
- TRBJ2-7 - TRBV2 CASSEVGTSYEQYF TGTGCCAGCAGTGAAGTAGGGACAAGCTACGAGCAGTACTTC
- TRBJ1-5 TRBD1 TRBV3-1/TRBV3-2 CASSPAGTGGNQPQHF TGTGCCAGCAGCCCTGCCGGGACAGGGGGAAATCAGCCCCAGCATTTT
- TRBJ2-7 - TRBV27 CASSLSLRGLEQYF TGTGCCAGCAGTTTATCGCTAAGGGGATTAGAGCAGTACTTC
- TRBJ2-7 - TRBV6-2/TRBV6-3 CASSHPSGLGSYEQYF TGTGCCAGCAGTCATCCCTCGGGACTGGGATCCTACGAGCAGTACTTC
once TRBJ1-2 TRBD1 TRBV5-1 CASSQGTGVNYGYTF TGCGCCAGCAGCCAGGGGACAGGGGTTAACTATGGCTACACCTTC
- TRBJ1-3 - TRBV2 CASSEGHFSGNTIYF TGTGCCAGCAGTGAAGGCCACTTCTCTGGAAACACCATATATTTT
- TRBJ2-3 TRBD2 TRBV19 CASSIRTSGDTDTQYF TGTGCCAGTAGTATTCGGACTAGCGGGGACACAGATACGCAGTATTTT
- TRBJ2-2 - TRBV6-1 CASSDVGHSNTGELFF TGTGCCAGCAGTGATGTGGGACACTCGAACACCGGGGAGCTGTTTTTT
- TRBJ2-7 - TRBV24-1 CATSAAGFYEQYF TGTGCCACGTCGGCCGCAGGGTTCTACGAGCAGTACTTC
- TRBJ1-1 TRBD1 TRBV30 CAYDRGGTEAFF TGTGCCTATGACAGGGGAGGAACTGAAGCTTTCTTT